Each of the 21 T cell receptor beta chains below was sequenced from the same sample in a study of CD8 T cells in ankylosing spondylitis. TCRdb fed the 5' RACE reads into MiXCR, producing one record per CDR3 protein. This table has 220,000 or so distinct CDR3 sequences, over 9.5% appearing once. Material for sequencing was blood, either unsorted or a sorted T cell fraction (not recorded which). The receptor source for this set is a male donor with ankylosing spondylitis or in good health (not recorded which).

The chain has TRBV28 and TRBJ2-1; 7 bases align to TRBD1. This CDR3 is built from 14 residues. Germline V gives CDR1 MDHEN, CDR2 SYDVKM. The V segment lost 8 bases and the J segment 9 bases; nucleotides outside the gene matches: 13. The CDR3, as DNA: TGTGCCAGCGGCCAGGGGGATATGCGTAGTGAGCAGTTCTTC. Translation gives CASGQGDMRSEQFF.

This clonotype was seen only a few times. The gene calls are TRBV7-2 and TRBJ1-2; no definite D call. Germline lookup yields CDR1 SGHTA and CDR2 FQGNSA. CDR3 length equals 15 residues. V lost 1 base to trimming and J lost 8 bases, with 17 bases between them. The CDR3 sequence is CASSLEKGRYLGYTF. The DNA for the CDR3 is TGTGCCAGCAGCTTAGAAAAAGGGCGCTATCTAGGCTACACCTTC. The full variable domain, with the rest looked up from reference TRBV7-2 and TRBJ1-2, is GAGVSQSPSNKVTEKGKDVELRCDPISGHTALYWYRQSLGQGLEFLIYFQGNSAPDKSGLPSDRFSAERTGGSVSTLTIQRTQQEDSAVYLCASSLEKGRYLGYTFGSGTRLTVV.

This clonotype was counted a few times. The chain employs TRBV18 and TRBJ2-7, with 8 nucleotides matching TRBD2. Germline CDR1 KGHSH, CDR2 LQKENI. CDR3 size: 15 residues. The ends lost 2 bases at V and 3 bases at J; junction bases unmatched: 6. This CDR3 is CASSPSGGPGYEQYF. The CDR3 nucleotides are TGTGCCAGCTCACCATCGGGGGGGCCGGGCTACGAGCAGTACTTC.

At least ten counts were recorded for this clonotype. In DNA, the CDR3 is TGTGCCAGCAGCCAACCCCCGACTAGCGGGGGAAGCAATGAGCAGTTCTTC. Protein: CASSQPPTSGGSNEQFF. The chain uses TRBV3-1 and TRBJ2-1; 12 bases align to TRBD2. The CDR3 runs 17 residues. Germline CDR1 LGHDT, CDR2 YNNKEL (reference sequence). J gave up 6 bases and V 2 bases, and 8 bases lay outside the gene matches.

The rearrangement links TRBV5-6 to TRBJ2-2; no firm D call. This CDR3 region has 13 residues. Trimming pared 4 bases from V and 4 bases from J, leaving 8 bases between. Germline loops: CDR1 SGHDT, CDR2 YYEEEE. Here the CDR3 reads CASSKVGTGELFF. In nucleotides, the CDR3 is TGTGCCAGCAGCAAAGTGGGCACCGGGGAGCTGTTTTTT.

The table lists this clonotype with many counts. This rearrangement joins TRBV9 to TRBJ1-4, with TRBD1 identical over 8 bases. The CDR3 is made up of 17 amino acids. Germline-derived CDR1 and CDR2 are SGDLS and YYNGEE. Unmatched junction bases numbered 10, after V lost 3 bases and J lost 3 bases. CDR3 coding DNA: TGTGCCAGCAGCGCCGGGACAGGTGGTGGGGCTAATGAAAAACTGTTTTTT. Residues: CASSAGTGGGANEKLFF.

This clonotype was counted at least ten times. The chain combines TRBV7-8 with TRBJ1-2; the D gene is possibly TRBD1 (5 bases). Germline CDR1 reads SGHVS; CDR2 reads FQNEAQ. CDR3 size: 14 residues. Between the trimmed V and J ends, which lost 5 bases and 2 bases, there was a span of 12 bases. Here the CDR3 reads CASSNRQTNYGYTF. CDR3 in DNA: TGTGCCAGCAGCAATCGACAGACCAACTATGGCTACACCTTC. The variable domain in full, with the rest retrieved from reference TRBV7-8 and TRBJ1-2, is GAGVSQSPRYKVAKRGQDVALRCDPISGHVSLFWYQQALGQGPEFLTYFQNEAQLDKSGLPSDRFFAERPEGSVSTLKIQRTQQEDSAVYLCASSNRQTNYGYTFGSGTRLTVV.

This clonotype was observed at least ten times. This chain uses TRBV11-1 with TRBJ1-1; 7 bases line up with TRBD1. The ends lost 4 bases at V and 0 bases at J; junction bases unmatched: 14. The CDR3 consists of 18 residues. Germline CDR1 is SGHAT and CDR2 is FQDESV (reference sequence). CDR3 amino acids: CASSSLTRQGPMNTEAFF. CDR3 sequence (DNA): TGTGCCAGCAGCTCCCTAACTAGACAGGGCCCCATGAACACTGAAGCTTTCTTT.

This clonotype was observed at least ten times. The CDR3 is CASSLGGGSEAFF. The CDR3 nucleotides are TGTGCCAGCAGCTTAGGAGGCGGCTCTGAAGCTTTCTTT. The chain carries TRBV7-3 and TRBJ1-1; D ambiguous. The CDR3 length is 13 residues. Germline CDR1 reads SGHTA; CDR2 reads FQGTGA. Trimming pared 2 bases from V and 6 bases from J, leaving 10 bases between.

The J gene is TRBJ2-2, the V gene TRBV11-2; possible D gene TRBD1, 6 bases. The CDR3 is 17 residues long. Germline CDR1 SGHAT, CDR2 FQNNGV. The V end was cut by 5 bases, the J end by 4 bases, with 20 bases between. The CDR3 spells CASSPNRDTRGTGELFF. DNA of the CDR3: TGTGCCAGCAGCCCCAACCGGGACACGAGAGGCACCGGGGAGCTGTTTTTT.

Concerning this clonotype itself: A much larger clone sits a single nucleotide away, making a read error possible. This sequence joins TRBV3-1 and TRBJ2-3; D is unresolved. The CDR3 is 12 amino acids. Germline V gives CDR1 LGHDT, CDR2 YNNKEL (reference sequence). CDR3 nucleotides: TGTGCCAGCAGCCAAAGCGCAGATATGCAGTATTTT. As protein: CASSQSADMQYF.

This clonotype came up many times. This chain joins TRBV29-1 and TRBJ2-1, with 9 bases matching TRBD2. CDR1 and CDR2 (germline): SQVTM, ANQGSEA. The J segment lost 5 bases and the V segment lost 5 bases, leaving 10 bases of the junction unmatched. The CDR3 loop spans 15 amino acids. The CDR3 loop reads CSVTGWGGGDNEQFF. The CDR3 DNA sequence: TGCAGCGTTACGGGGTGGGGCGGGGGGGACAATGAGCAGTTCTTC.

The gene calls are TRBV3-1 and TRBJ1-5; D unclear. Germline V CDR1 and CDR2: LGHDT, YNNKEL (reference sequence). V lost 0 bases, J lost 1 base, and 13 bases lay in between. The CDR3 length is 17 residues. In nucleotides, the CDR3 is TGTGCCAGCAGCCAAGAGTCCCCCAGGAGGAGCAATCAGCCCCAGCATTTT. Amino acid sequence: CASSQESPRRSNQPQHF.

This clonotype was detected many times. V gene TRBV7-2 combines with J gene TRBJ2-1; 8 nucleotides align to TRBD2. CDR1 SGHTA and CDR2 FQGNSA come from the germline V gene. Unmatched junction bases numbered 7, after V lost 5 bases and J lost 1 base. The CDR3 sequence is 16 residues long. In DNA, the CDR3 is TGTGCCAGCAGCCCCGCACGGGGGGGATCCTACAATGAGCAGTTCTTC. It encodes CASSPARGGSYNEQFF.

This chain links TRBV5-1 with TRBJ2-5, with 8 bases matching TRBD1. The CDR3 sequence is 15 residues long. The ends lost 3 bases at V and 7 bases at J; junction bases unmatched: 11. Per germline, CDR1 SGHRS and CDR2 YFSETQ. The CDR3 region is CASSSDGGGQGTQYF. DNA of the CDR3: TGCGCCAGCAGCTCCGACGGGGGCGGACAGGGGACCCAGTACTTC. Supplemented by reference TRBV5-1 and TRBJ2-5, the full variable domain reads KAGVTQTPRYLIKTRGQQVTLSCSPISGHRSVSWYQQTPGQGLQFLFEYFSETQRNKGNFPGRFSGRQFSNSRSEMNVSTLELGDSALYLCASSSDGGGQGTQYFGPGTRLLVL.

At least ten counts were recorded for this clonotype. The rearrangement links TRBV3-1 to TRBJ1-2, with D unclear. Trimming removed 1 base at V and 3 bases at J, with 9 bases between. CDR1 is LGHDT and CDR2 is YNNKEL in the germline V gene (reference sequence). The CDR3 covers 14 residues. The CDR3 DNA sequence: TGTGCCAGCAGCCAAGTTCGCTCTCACTATGGCTACACCTTC. Its translation is CASSQVRSHYGYTF. Variable domain in full (rest from reference TRBV3-1 and TRBJ1-2): DTAVSQTPKYLVTQMGNDKSIKCEQNLGHDTMYWYKQDSKKFLKIMFSYNNKELIINETVPNRFSPKSPDKAHLNLHINSLELGDSAVYFCASSQVRSHYGYTFGSGTRLTVV.

This clonotype has only a few counts. The chain uses TRBV20-1 and TRBJ1-2, with D perhaps TRBD1 (6 bases). V lost 3 bases, J lost 2 bases, and 13 bases lay in between. Germline values: CDR1 DFQATT, CDR2 SNEGSKA (reference sequence). The CDR3 loop spans 14 amino acids. The CDR3 protein is CSASRRGGNYGYTF. CDR3 DNA sequence: TGCAGTGCTAGTAGGAGGGGGGGAAACTATGGCTACACCTTC.

There are many counts of this clonotype. The rearrangement links TRBV9 to TRBJ2-1, with TRBD1 as a possible D gene (5 bases). Germline CDR1 is SGDLS and CDR2 is YYNGEE. The CDR3 is 15 amino acids. V lost 0 bases and J lost 0, with 7 bases in between. DNA of the CDR3: TGTGCCAGCAGCGTAGATGACAGCTCCTACAATGAGCAGTTCTTC. Its translation is CASSVDDSSYNEQFF.

Of note for this clonotype: A read error may produce the germline difference seen at one junction end. The rearrangement uses TRBV20-1 and TRBJ2-1; D possibly corresponds to TRBD1 (7 bases). Germline values: CDR1 DFQATT, CDR2 SNEGSKA (reference sequence). This CDR3 comprises 17 residues. CDR3 sequence: CCARDSGATGIYNEQFF. DNA for the CDR3: TGCTGTGCTAGAGATTCGGGGGCGACAGGGATCTACAATGAGCAGTTCTTC.

This clonotype was observed many times. The rearrangement uses TRBV7-3 and TRBJ1-2; D is undetermined. Germline assignment: CDR1 SGHTA and CDR2 FQGTGA. The CDR3 covers 14 residues. Trimming shortened V by 2 bases and J by 4 bases, and 11 bases separated the two germline ends. Written as DNA, the CDR3 is TGTGCCAGCAGCTTACGTCCCCGATTCTATGGCTACACCTTC. Encoded protein: CASSLRPRFYGYTF. Together with reference TRBV7-3 and TRBJ1-2, the CDR3 gives the full variable domain: GAGVSQTPSNKVTEKGKYVELRCDPISGHTALYWYRQSLGQGPEFLIYFQGTGAADDSGLPNDRFFAVRPEGSVSTLKIQRTERGDSAVYLCASSLRPRFYGYTFGSGTRLTVV.

Only a few counts were recorded for this clonotype. The CDR3 spells CAISEAGTPGNEQFF. The CDR3 nucleotides are TGTGCCATCAGTGAAGCAGGGACCCCGGGCAATGAGCAGTTCTTC. V is TRBV10-3 and J is TRBJ2-1; D might be TRBD1 or TRBD2, each matching 5 bases. The CDR3 is made up of 15 amino acids. Germline-derived CDR1 and CDR2 are ENHRY and SYGVKD. With 3 bases removed from V and 6 bases from J, the gap between germline ends came to 15 bases.